Each of the 30 T cell receptor beta chains below was sequenced from the same sample in a study of T cells in Graves' hyperthyroidism and ophthalmopathy. Amplified TCR beta CDR3 regions derived from RNA transcripts. With the HTBI primer set, the TCR CDR3 went through a first round of RT-PCR. TCRdb recomputed calls from the multiplex PCR reads with MiXCR, one row per CDR3 protein. The repertoire holds around 520,000 distinct CDR3 sequences, with around 13% as singletons. The sample consisted of blood. The receptors originated from a woman between 35 and 50 years old with Graves' hyperthyroidism.

Turning to this clonotype: Possible read error: a much larger clone is one base away. The chain couples TRBV6-5 to TRBJ2-7, with 8 bases lining up with TRBD2. Germline assignment: CDR1 MNHEY and CDR2 SVGAGI. The CDR3 spans 15 residues. CDR3 coding DNA: TGTGCCGGCAGTTGGCCTGTAGCGGGATCCTACGAGCAGTACTTC. Amino acid sequence: CAGSWPVAGSYEQYF.

This clonotype showed up just a few times. The chain combines TRBV19 with TRBJ1-2, with TRBD1 as a possible D gene (5 bases). V was cut by 3 bases and J by 8 bases, with 10 bases left in between. CDR3 length: 12 residues. In germline, CDR1 is LNHDA, CDR2 SQIVND (reference sequence). The CDR3 DNA follows: TGTGCCAGTAGTATGACAGATACGGGCTACACCTTC. Protein sequence: CASSMTDTGYTF.

The CDR3 loop reads CASSLGLGTLGTDTQYF. In DNA form, the CDR3 reads TGTGCCAGCAGCTTAGGGCTCGGGACCCTAGGCACAGATACGCAGTATTTT. This rearrangement joins TRBV7-2 to TRBJ2-3; D may be TRBD1 or TRBD2 (5 bases each). CDR3 size: 17 residues. CDR1 SGHTA and CDR2 FQGNSA come from the germline V gene. Trimming cost V 1 base and J 1 base, with 15 bases left between them.

This clonotype was observed many times. V gene TRBV20-1 combines with J gene TRBJ2-1; D is ambiguous. The germline CDR1 and CDR2 sequences are DFQATT and SNEGSKA (reference sequence). The CDR3 is made up of 15 amino acids. V lost 0 bases and J lost 0, with 9 bases in between. This CDR3 is CSARDRVSSYNEQFF. CDR3 coding DNA: TGCAGTGCTAGAGATAGGGTGAGCTCCTACAATGAGCAGTTCTTC.

This clonotype was detected many times. The rearrangement links TRBV30 to TRBJ2-5; tentatively, D is TRBD2 (6 bases). V gave up 0 bases and J gave up 2 bases, with 10 bases separating them. CDR1 and CDR2 from the germline V gene are GTSNPN and SVGIG (reference sequence). The CDR3 is 14 amino acids. CDR3 region: CAWSVGGKQETQYF. CDR3 coding DNA: TGTGCCTGGAGTGTAGGAGGGAAGCAAGAGACCCAGTACTTC.

The genes are TRBV6-2 or TRBV6-3 and TRBJ1-6; TRBD1 agrees at 8 bases. This CDR3 is 15 amino acids long. Looked up from germline, CDR1 is MNHEY and CDR2 is SVGEGT. V lost 2 bases to trimming and J lost 8 bases; unmatched junction nucleotides: 5. The CDR3 DNA follows: TGTGCCAGCAGTTACAGTCAGGGGGCTGATTCACCCCTCCACTTT. Protein sequence: CASSYSQGADSPLHF.

This clonotype was counted a few times. This chain links TRBV29-1 with TRBJ2-4, with TRBD2 matching 10 bases. From germline, CDR1 is SQVTM and CDR2 ANQGSEA. The J segment lost 8 bases and the V segment lost 4 bases, leaving 8 bases of the junction unmatched. This CDR3 region has 14 residues. For the CDR3, the DNA is TGCAGCGTTGTAGCTTCTAGCGGGGGTGACATTCAGTACTTC. Its protein product is CSVVASSGGDIQYF.

This clonotype was seen many times. The CDR3: CAWSVQRDGELFF. The DNA for the CDR3 is TGTGCCTGGAGTGTACAACGGGACGGGGAGCTGTTTTTT. The genes are TRBV30 and TRBJ2-2; perhaps TRBD2 as D (5 bases). The CDR3 covers 13 residues. V was clipped by 0 bases and J by 7 bases, with 9 bases between them. Germline V lookup: CDR1 GTSNPN, CDR2 SVGIG (reference sequence).

For this clonotype: A much larger clone is a single base away; this may be a read error. J is TRBJ2-3 and V is TRBV11-2, with D maybe TRBD2 (5 bases). The CDR3 length is 15 residues. Germline-derived CDR1 and CDR2 are SGHAT and FQNNGV. CDR3 coding DNA: TGTGCCAGCGGCTTTACTGGGAGTGGCACAGATACGCAGTATTTT. Protein product: CASGFTGSGTDTQYF.

This clonotype was observed at least ten times. The V gene is TRBV3-1, the J gene TRBJ2-1, with TRBD1 identical over 9 bases. Germline lookup yields CDR1 LGHDT and CDR2 YNNKEL (reference sequence). The V gene end was trimmed by 2 bases and the J gene end by 1 base; junction bases not matched to a gene: 3. The CDR3 has 16 residues. In DNA form, the CDR3 reads TGTGCCAGCAGCCAACCGGGACAGGGTTCCTACAATGAGCAGTTCTTC. Residues: CASSQPGQGSYNEQFF.

This clonotype has a count of ten or more. The rearrangement uses TRBV5-8 and TRBJ2-3; D possibly corresponds to TRBD2 (5 bases). This CDR3 has 14 residues. Trimming pared 4 bases from V and 4 bases from J, leaving 13 bases between. In germline, CDR1 is SGHTS, CDR2 YDEGEE. The CDR3 DNA follows: TGTGCCAGCAGCGCCCTTGGGAGCGCAGATACGCAGTATTTT. Translation: CASSALGSADTQYF.

In its sample, this clonotype was seen a few times. This chain uses TRBV7-9 with TRBJ2-7, with D possibly called TRBD1 or TRBD2 (5 bases each). This CDR3 has 16 residues. CDR1 is SEHNR, CDR2 FQNEAQ, per germline (reference sequence). The ends were cut back, 5 bases at V and 4 bases at J, with 21 bases in the middle. CDR3 residues: CASSPYVGEITYEQYF. CDR3 sequence (DNA): TGTGCCAGCAGCCCCTATGTAGGGGAGATCACATACGAGCAGTACTTC.

Notes on this clonotype: A read error may be the cause here, since a much bigger clone is one base away. The gene calls are TRBV20-1 and TRBJ1-1; D is unresolved. This CDR3 contains 14 residues. Germline-derived CDR1 and CDR2 are DFQATT and SNEGSKA (reference sequence). Written as DNA, the CDR3 is TGCAGTACTAGAGAATGGCCCGCGAACACTGAAGCTTTCTTT. It is translated as CSTREWPANTEAFF.

This clonotype was seen at least ten times. The chain combines TRBV28 with TRBJ2-7; the match to TRBD2 covers 7 bases. This CDR3 is 15 amino acids long. Germline assignment: CDR1 MDHEN and CDR2 SYDVKM. After removal of 6 bases from V and 3 bases from J, the junction contained 11 bases not matched to a gene. CDR3 protein: CASSKGGAGLYEQYF. CDR3 coding DNA: TGTGCCAGCAGCAAAGGCGGAGCGGGGCTCTACGAGCAGTACTTC.

The chain links TRBV20-1 to TRBJ2-1; 8 nucleotides align to TRBD2. The CDR3 runs to 16 residues. The V gene end was trimmed by 3 bases and the J gene end by 0 bases; junction bases not matched to a gene: 7. Per the germline V gene, CDR1 is DFQATT and CDR2 is SNEGSKA (reference sequence). The DNA of the CDR3 is TGCAGTGCTAGCCCCTTTAGCGGGAACTCCTACAATGAGCAGTTCTTC. Amino acids: CSASPFSGNSYNEQFF.

This clonotype occurred a few times. The J gene is TRBJ2-6, the V gene TRBV29-1, with D possibly TRBD2 on 5 matching bases. The CDR3 spans 15 residues. Germline CDR1 reads SQVTM; CDR2 reads ANQGSEA. Trimming shortened V by 7 bases and J by 0 bases, and 13 bases separated the two germline ends. CDR3 sequence: CSASDSFSGANVLTF. As DNA, the CDR3 is TGCAGCGCTTCGGACTCCTTCTCTGGGGCCAACGTCCTGACTTTC.

This rearrangement joins TRBV28 to TRBJ1-3; 9 positions agree with TRBD1. The CDR3 runs to 13 residues. V was pared by 6 bases and J by 8 bases, with 5 bases of the junction left unmatched. CDR1 and CDR2 (germline): MDHEN, SYDVKM. This CDR3 reads CASSRDRVDTIYF. The CDR3 bases are TGTGCCAGCAGCCGGGACAGGGTGGACACCATATATTTT.

The V and J genes are TRBV20-1 and TRBJ2-2; D unresolved. Trimming left V 0 bases short and J 1 base short, with 9 bases between. The germline gives CDR1 DFQATT, CDR2 SNEGSKA (reference sequence). This CDR3 is built from 15 residues. CDR3 coding DNA: TGCAGTGCTAGAGATCTGATGGAGAACACCGGGGAGCTGTTTTTT. Protein: CSARDLMENTGELFF.

This clonotype was counted ten times or more. The chain combines TRBV7-2 with TRBJ2-3, with D unclear. The CDR3 spans 12 residues. CDR1 is SGHTA, CDR2 FQGNSA, per germline. V was cut by 1 base and J by 6 bases, with 5 bases left in between. CDR3 protein: CASSLGLDTQYF. The CDR3, as DNA: TGTGCCAGCAGCTTAGGGCTGGATACGCAGTATTTT.

At least ten counts were recorded for this clonotype. V usage is TRBV29-1 and J usage is TRBJ2-5; the match to TRBD2 covers 13 bases. This CDR3 is built from 14 residues. J was trimmed by 5 bases and V by 3 bases; bases with no gene match: 3. Germline CDR1 and CDR2: SQVTM and ANQGSEA. The CDR3 is CSVDGLAGEETQYF. DNA for the CDR3: TGCAGCGTTGACGGACTAGCGGGAGAGGAGACCCAGTACTTC.

This clonotype was found many times. This chain's CDR3 is CASSSGHSSYEQYF. The CDR3 bases are TGTGCCAGCAGCTCGGGACACTCCTCCTACGAGCAGTACTTC. This chain links TRBV2 with TRBJ2-7, with D possibly TRBD1 on 6 matching bases. V was cut by 6 bases and J by 0 bases, with 12 bases left in between. The length of the CDR3 is 14 residues. Germline-derived CDR1 and CDR2 are SNHLY and FYNNEI.

The chain combines TRBV5-5 with TRBJ2-7, with 13 bases that match TRBD2. Germline V CDR1 and CDR2: SGHKS, YYEKEE (reference sequence). The CDR3 covers 15 residues. V was pared by 5 bases and J by 3 bases, with 5 bases of the junction left unmatched. CDR3 loop: CASSWTSGSNYEQYF. The CDR3 DNA follows: TGTGCCAGCAGTTGGACTAGCGGGAGCAACTACGAGCAGTACTTC.

This clonotype has ten or more counts. This chain joins TRBV28 and TRBJ1-2, with D perhaps TRBD1 (6 bases). CDR3 length equals 15 residues. Per the germline V gene, CDR1 is MDHEN and CDR2 is SYDVKM. Trimming cost V 3 bases and J 1 base, with 12 bases left between them. The CDR3 reads CASSLAGGVNYGYTF. CDR3 in DNA: TGTGCCAGCAGTTTGGCGGGGGGCGTTAACTATGGCTACACCTTC.

This clonotype showed up just once. J is TRBJ2-1 and V is TRBV18; 9 positions match TRBD2. This CDR3 comprises 18 residues. Germline V lookup: CDR1 KGHSH, CDR2 LQKENI. V lost 2 bases, J lost 5 bases, and 13 bases stayed unmatched. CDR3 region: CASSPTVAGVPAHNEQFF. CDR3 sequence (DNA): TGTGCCAGCTCACCAACAGTAGCGGGAGTCCCAGCACACAATGAGCAGTTCTTC.

This clonotype was seen at least ten times. The chain uses TRBV27 and TRBJ2-1, with D possibly matching TRBD1 (5 bases). Germline V lookup: CDR1 MNHEY, CDR2 SMNVEV (reference sequence). The CDR3 contains 16 residues. The V end lost 2 bases, the J end lost 4 bases, and 15 bases lay between the germline ends. CDR3 sequence: CASSLGERGPYNEQFF. The CDR3 DNA reads as TGTGCCAGCAGTTTAGGAGAAAGGGGTCCTTACAATGAGCAGTTCTTC.

This clonotype occurred many times. Mismatch with germline at one junction end may stem from a read error. The chain is built from TRBV5-1 and TRBJ2-2; D may be TRBD1 (6 bases). The V gene's germline CDR1 is SGHRS and CDR2 YFSETQ. The CDR3 covers 15 residues. CDR3 nucleotides: TGTGCCAGCAGCTTACGGACAGCGAACACCGGGGAGCTGTTTTTT. It translates to CASSLRTANTGELFF.

This clonotype was seen only a few times. This chain joins TRBV7-9 and TRBJ2-6; no definite D call. Germline assignment: CDR1 SEHNR and CDR2 FQNEAQ (reference sequence). Trimming pared 4 bases from V and 3 bases from J, leaving 13 bases between. CDR3 length equals 16 residues. This CDR3 reads CASSSDLFDGANVLTF. CDR3 coding DNA: TGTGCCAGCAGCTCCGACCTATTTGATGGGGCCAACGTCCTGACTTTC.

The sample holds a few counts of this clonotype. This chain connects TRBV28 to TRBJ1-1; no clear D. Germline CDR1 MDHEN, CDR2 SYDVKM. The CDR3 covers 13 residues. The V end lost 6 bases, the J end lost 0 bases, and 8 bases lay between the germline ends. DNA for the CDR3: TGTGCCAGCAGCGTATTCATGAACACTGAAGCTTTCTTT. This gives the protein CASSVFMNTEAFF. Full variable domain (missing parts from reference TRBV28 and TRBJ1-1): DVKVTQSSRYLVKRTGEKVFLECVQDMDHENMFWYRQDPGLGLRLIYFSYDVKMKEKGDIPEGYSVSREKKERFSLILESASTNQTSMYLCASSVFMNTEAFFGQGTRLTVV.

V usage is TRBV9 and J usage is TRBJ1-2; D is ambiguous. The CDR3 consists of 15 residues. Germline lookup yields CDR1 SGDLS and CDR2 YYNGEE. V was shortened by 0 bases and J by 3 bases, with 12 bases between the two germline ends. CDR3 nucleotides: TGTGCCAGCAGCGTAGTTGGCAGTGGGGACTATGGCTACACCTTC. Translated, it gives CASSVVGSGDYGYTF.

This clonotype was detected a few times. V gene TRBV29-1 combines with J gene TRBJ1-1; 9 bases align to TRBD1. This CDR3 is 13 amino acids long. Losses at the gene ends were 4 bases for V and 5 bases for J; bases not matched to a gene: 5. The germline V gene encodes CDR1 SQVTM and CDR2 ANQGSEA. CDR3 DNA: TGCAGCGTTGCTCAGGACAGGGGAACTGAAGCTTTCTTT. Translating gives CSVAQDRGTEAFF.